Reported below is one T cell receptor beta chain. Its antigen remains unidentified. With 2 bases removed from V and 7 bases from J, the gap between germline ends came to 21 bases. The germline gives CDR1 LNHNV, CDR2 YYDKDF (reference sequence). The CDR3 contains 17 residues. The data were obtained in a study of T cell responses to AZD1222 COVID-19 vaccine. Study-wide results and limits: Nearly half of unique spike-specific TCRs reportedly avoided B.1.351 and B.1.1.7 mutated regions.

Profiling relied on immunoSEQ multiplex PCR, and the TCRdb table lists in-frame clones only, not all of them. This table holds roughly 260,000 clones, roughly 93% found once. This TCR was sampled from an adult in good health. This specimen was peripheral blood, taken on day 0 of AZD1222 vaccination. The chain links TRBV15 to TRBJ2-1, with D possibly TRBD1 on 6 matching bases. DNA of the CDR3: TGTGCCACCAGCAGACCCCCACAGGGATTAGGGCTAAATGAGCAGTTCTTC. Its translation is CATSRPPQGLGLNEQFF.